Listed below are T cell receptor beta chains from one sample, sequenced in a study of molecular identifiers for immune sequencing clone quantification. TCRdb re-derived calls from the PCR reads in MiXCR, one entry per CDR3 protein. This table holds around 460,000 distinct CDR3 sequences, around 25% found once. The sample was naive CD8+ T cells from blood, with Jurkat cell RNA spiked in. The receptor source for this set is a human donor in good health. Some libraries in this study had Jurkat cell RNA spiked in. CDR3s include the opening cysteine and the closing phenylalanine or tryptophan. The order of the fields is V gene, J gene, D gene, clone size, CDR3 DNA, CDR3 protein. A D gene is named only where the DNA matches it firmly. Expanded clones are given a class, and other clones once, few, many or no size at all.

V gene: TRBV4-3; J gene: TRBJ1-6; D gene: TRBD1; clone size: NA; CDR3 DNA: TGCGCCAGCAGCCAAGAGACAGGGGCTAGGAATTCACCCCTCCACTTT; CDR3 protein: CASSQETGARNSPLHF
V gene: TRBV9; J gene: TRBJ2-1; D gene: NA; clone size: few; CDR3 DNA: TGTGCCAGCAGCGTAGGAGGGGGGCAGGATGAGCAGTTCTTC; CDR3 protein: CASSVGGGQDEQFF
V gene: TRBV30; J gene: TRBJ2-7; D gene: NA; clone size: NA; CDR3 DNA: TGTGCCTGGAGTAACGGGGGTGTCTACGAGCAGTACTTC; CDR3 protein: CAWSNGGVYEQYF
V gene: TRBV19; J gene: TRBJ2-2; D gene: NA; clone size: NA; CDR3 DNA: TGTGCCAGTGCCACAGGGTTCGCCGGGGAGCTGTTTTTT; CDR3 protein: CASATGFAGELFF
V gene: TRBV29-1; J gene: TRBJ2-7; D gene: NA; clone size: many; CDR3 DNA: TGCAGCGTTATGCAAAACAACAACGAGCAGTACTTC; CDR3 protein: CSVMQNNNEQYF
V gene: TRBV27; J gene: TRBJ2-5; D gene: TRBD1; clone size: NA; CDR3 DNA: TGTGCCAGCAGTTTACGTGGACAGGGGGCCCTAGAGACCCAGTACTTC; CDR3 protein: CASSLRGQGALETQYF
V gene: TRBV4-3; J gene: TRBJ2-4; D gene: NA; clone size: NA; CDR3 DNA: TGCGCCAGCAGCCAAGATGGGGGCACGGACATTCAGTACTTC; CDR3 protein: CASSQDGGTDIQYF
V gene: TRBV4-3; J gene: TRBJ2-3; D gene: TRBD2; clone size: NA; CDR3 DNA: TGCGCCAGCAGCCAGAGCGGGAGTCGGACAGATACGCAGTATTTT; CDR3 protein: CASSQSGSRTDTQYF
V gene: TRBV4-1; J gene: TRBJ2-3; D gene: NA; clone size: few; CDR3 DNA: TGCGCCAGCAGCCAAAAGTTTACGGGAGAGAGCACAGATACGCAGTATTTT; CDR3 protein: CASSQKFTGESTDTQYF
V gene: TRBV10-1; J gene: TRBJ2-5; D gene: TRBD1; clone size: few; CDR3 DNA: TGCGCCAGCAGTGACCACGACAGGGGGCTAGTGGAGACCCAGTACTTC; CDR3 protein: CASSDHDRGLVETQYF
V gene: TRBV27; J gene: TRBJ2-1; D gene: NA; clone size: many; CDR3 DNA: TGTGCCAGCAGTCCCCTTCAAGGGCCCCAACTCTCCAATGAGCAGTTCTTC; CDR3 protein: CASSPLQGPQLSNEQFF
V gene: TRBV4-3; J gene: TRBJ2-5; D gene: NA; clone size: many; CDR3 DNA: TGCGCCAGCAGCCCCCGGGACTTAAAAGAAGAGACCCAGTACTTC; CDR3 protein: CASSPRDLKEETQYF
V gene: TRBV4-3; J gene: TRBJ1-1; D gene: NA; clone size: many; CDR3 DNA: TGCGCCAGCAGCCAGGAGACAGCCATGAACACTGAAGCTTTCTTT; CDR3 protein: CASSQETAMNTEAFF
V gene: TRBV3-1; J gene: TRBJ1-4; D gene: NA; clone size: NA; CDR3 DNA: TGTGCCAGCAGCCAAGTTAACGATGAAAAACTGATTTTT; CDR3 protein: CASSQVNDEKLIF
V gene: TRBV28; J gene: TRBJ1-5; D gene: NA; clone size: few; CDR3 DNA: TGTGCCAGCCGTTATCTTGTGGATCTTGGGGACCAGCCCCAGCATTTT; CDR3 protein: CASRYLVDLGDQPQHF
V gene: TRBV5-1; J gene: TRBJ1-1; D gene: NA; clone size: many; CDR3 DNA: TGCGCCAGCAGCCCCCACGAGGGGAGTACTGAAGCTTTCTTT; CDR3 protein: CASSPHEGSTEAFF
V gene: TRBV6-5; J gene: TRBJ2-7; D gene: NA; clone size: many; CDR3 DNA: TGTGCCAGCAGTCCCGCCTGGGGCTACGAGCAGTACTTC; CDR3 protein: CASSPAWGYEQYF